These 17 T cell receptor beta chains originate from one sample sequenced in a study of CD8 T cells in Susac syndrome (dated by TCRdb to 2018 to 2020). Library preparation used the immunoSEQ multiplex PCR assay. RNA was extracted using the RNeasy kit, and about 0.45 to 1 ug of the RNA was reverse transcribed with random hexamers. TCRdb reran the public reads through fastp at Q25 and MiXCR, keeping productive beta chains. Each CDR3 protein gets just one entry, which takes the most common genes and DNA from the rows behind it. This sample lists roughly 330,000 distinct CDR3 sequences; about 91% were detected once. The ten largest account for less than 0.08% of the sample. Sequencing was done on a sample of CD4+ T cells from PBMCs. Source of these receptors: a human donor with multiple sclerosis.

V usage is TRBV10-3 and J usage is TRBJ1-2; a possible D gene is TRBD1 (6 bases). The CDR3 has 14 residues. Germline V gene lookup returns CDR1 ENHRY and CDR2 SYGVKD. The V end was cut by 0 bases, the J end by 7 bases, with 12 bases between. For the CDR3, the DNA is TGTGCCATCAGTGAGTCCCCTGGGGGCTTTGGCTACACCTTC. This encodes CAISESPGGFGYTF.

This chain links TRBV29-1 with TRBJ2-2; maybe TRBD2 (6 bases). Germline assignment: CDR1 SQVTM and CDR2 ANQGSEA. V was clipped by 3 bases and J by 7 bases, with 12 bases between them. The CDR3 covers 13 residues. The chain's CDR3 is CSVEEGGGGELFF. The CDR3 DNA sequence: TGCAGCGTTGAGGAGGGAGGTGGCGGGGAGCTGTTTTTT.

This clonotype was seen just once. The junction departs from germline at one end; a sequencing error may be responsible. The chain links TRBV7-2 to TRBJ2-7, with D possibly being TRBD2 (6 bases). The length of the CDR3 is 15 residues. Germline V lookup: CDR1 SGHTA, CDR2 FQGNSA. CDR3: CASSLADGRALEQYF. CDR3 bases: TGTGCCAGCAGTTTAGCGGATGGCAGGGCTCTAGAGCAGTACTTC.

The V and J genes are TRBV19 and TRBJ2-1, with 12 bases fitting TRBD2. J lost 7 bases, V lost 6 bases, and 7 bases had no gene match. The CDR3 is 15 residues long. CDR1 is LNHDA and CDR2 is SQIVND in the germline V gene (reference sequence). CDR3 DNA: TGTGCCAGTAGCTCAAGGACTAGCGGGAAAAATGAGCAGTTCTTC. Amino acids: CASSSRTSGKNEQFF.

J is TRBJ2-5 and V is TRBV4-3; no reliable D call. V was cut by 6 bases and J by 3 bases, with 11 bases left in between. The V gene's germline CDR1 is LGHNA and CDR2 YSLEER. CDR3 size: 13 residues. For the CDR3, the DNA is TGCGCCAGCAGTCCGAGGACGGAAGAGACCCAGTACTTC. Translated, it gives CASSPRTEETQYF.

The chain joins TRBV21-1 to TRBJ1-4; the table's D call, TRBD1, was not checked against the DNA. TRBV21-1 is a recognized pseudogene. CDR3 length: 15 residues. DNA for the CDR3: TGTGCCAGCAGCGCGGGGACCGATACTAATGAAAAACTGTTTTTT. Protein product: CASSAGTDTNEKLFF.

The V gene is TRBV4-2, the J gene TRBJ1-1; D call uncertain. The V end lost 1 base, the J end lost 0 bases, and 12 bases lay between the germline ends. In germline, CDR1 is LGHNA, CDR2 YNFKEQ. The CDR3 loop spans 16 amino acids. CDR3 in amino acids: CASSQGKPALNTEAFF. The CDR3 region has the DNA TGTGCCAGCAGCCAAGGGAAACCCGCCCTGAACACTGAAGCTTTCTTT.

This chain uses TRBV7-9 with TRBJ2-1; D gene unclear. The V gene's germline CDR1 is SEHNR and CDR2 FQNEAQ (reference sequence). The V end lost 5 bases, the J end lost 9 bases, and 8 bases lay between the germline ends. The CDR3 totals 11 residues. The CDR3 nucleotides are TGTGCCAGCAGCCACGCAGGTGAGCAGTTCTTC. Translating it yields CASSHAGEQFF.

This sequence joins TRBV7-2 and TRBJ2-2, with 11 bases lining up with TRBD2. After removal of 6 bases from V and 4 bases from J, the junction contained 7 bases not matched to a gene. This CDR3 region has 16 residues. CDR1 SGHTA and CDR2 FQGNSA come from the germline V gene. CDR3 residues: CASRSGTSGPTGELFF. Written as DNA, the CDR3 is TGTGCCAGCAGAAGTGGGACTAGCGGACCCACCGGGGAGCTGTTTTTT.

J is TRBJ1-4 and V is TRBV19; D not resolved. In germline, CDR1 is LNHDA, CDR2 SQIVND (reference sequence). V was cut by 0 bases and J by 3 bases, with 8 bases left in between. This CDR3 has 15 amino acids. The CDR3 here is CASSIDLLANEKLFF. DNA of the CDR3: TGTGCCAGTAGTATAGATCTGCTTGCTAATGAAAAACTGTTTTTT.

J is TRBJ1-1 and V is TRBV2; 7 nucleotides match TRBD1. This CDR3 has 14 residues. Unmatched junction bases numbered 5, after V lost 6 bases and J lost 1 base. The germline gives CDR1 SNHLY, CDR2 FYNNEI. Here the CDR3 reads CASRQGQTNTEAFF. In nucleotides, the CDR3 is TGTGCCAGCAGACAGGGACAGACGAACACTGAAGCTTTCTTT.

This clonotype was seen only once. This chain links TRBV2 with TRBJ1-2; D is undetermined. CDR3 length: 13 amino acids. From germline, CDR1 is SNHLY and CDR2 FYNNEI. Trimming shortened V by 6 bases and J by 6 bases, and 14 bases separated the two germline ends. The CDR3 sequence is CASRKSSLDGYTF. The CDR3 DNA sequence: TGTGCCAGCAGGAAATCTTCCTTGGATGGCTACACCTTC.

The chain links TRBV21-1 to TRBJ2-7; the listed D gene, TRBD2, was not tested against the DNA. TRBV21-1 is a pseudogene. The CDR3 spans 15 residues. CDR3: CASSKEGLAGFGRYF. The DNA for the CDR3 is TGTGCCAGCAGCAAAGAGGGACTAGCGGGATTTGGGAGGTACTTC.

This chain joins TRBV6-1 and TRBJ2-1; D perhaps matches TRBD2 (7 bases). This CDR3 is built from 16 residues. With 5 bases removed from V and 3 bases from J, the gap between germline ends came to 17 bases. Germline V lookup: CDR1 MNHNS, CDR2 SASEGT. The CDR3 sequence: CASSMGGAEYYNEQFF. The CDR3, as DNA: TGTGCCAGCAGTATGGGGGGGGCGGAATACTACAATGAGCAGTTCTTC.

This clonotype was counted only a few times. This chain links TRBV19 with TRBJ2-7, with a weak D call TRBD1 (5 bases). This CDR3 is built from 13 residues. Germline loops: CDR1 LNHDA, CDR2 SQIVND (reference sequence). V lost 4 bases, J lost 0 bases, and 7 bases lay in between. The CDR3 nucleotides are TGTGCCAGTAGTACAGGGAACTCCTACGAGCAGTACTTC. Its translation: CASSTGNSYEQYF.

The DNA for the CDR3 is TGTGCCACCAGGACAGGAAGATACGAGCAGTACTTC. Its protein product is CATRTGRYEQYF. The V and J genes are TRBV6-5 and TRBJ2-7; 7 bases match TRBD1. This CDR3 contains 12 residues. Germline V gives CDR1 MNHEY, CDR2 SVGAGI. The V gene end was trimmed by 10 bases and the J gene end by 4 bases; junction bases not matched to a gene: 7.

In nucleotides, the CDR3 is TGTGCCAGCTCACCAGGAGACTCTCAGCCCCAGCATTTT. Its protein is CASSPGDSQPQHF. The rearrangement uses TRBV18 and TRBJ1-5; D gene unclear. Trimming removed 2 bases from V and 6 bases from J, with 8 bases in between. Germline V gene sequence: CDR1 KGHSH, CDR2 LQKENI. The CDR3 runs 13 residues.